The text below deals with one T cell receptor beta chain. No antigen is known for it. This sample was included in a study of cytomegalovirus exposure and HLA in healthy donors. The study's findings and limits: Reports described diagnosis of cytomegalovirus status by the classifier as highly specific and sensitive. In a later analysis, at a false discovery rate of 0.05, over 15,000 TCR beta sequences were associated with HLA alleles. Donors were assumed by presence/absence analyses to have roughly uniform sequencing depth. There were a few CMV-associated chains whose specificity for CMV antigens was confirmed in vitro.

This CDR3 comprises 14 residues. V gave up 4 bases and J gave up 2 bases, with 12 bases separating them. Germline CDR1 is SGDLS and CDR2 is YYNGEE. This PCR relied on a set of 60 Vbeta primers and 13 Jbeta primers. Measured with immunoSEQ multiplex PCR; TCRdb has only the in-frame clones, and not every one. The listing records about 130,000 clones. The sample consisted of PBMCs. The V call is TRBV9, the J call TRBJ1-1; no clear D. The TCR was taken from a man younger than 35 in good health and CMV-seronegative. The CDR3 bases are TGTGCCAGCAGCCCCCCCTACGCTAACACTGAAGCTTTCTTT. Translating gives CASSPPYANTEAFF.